Below are 5 T cell receptor beta chains sequenced from a single sample in a study of human T cells and chemical hapten exposure. A single record per CDR3 protein comes from TCRdb applying MiXCR to the RACE reads. Among 200,000 to 300,000 distinct CDR3 sequences listed, about 9% were seen once. Stated time point: pre-sensitization, week 0. Treatment: therapeutic diphenylcyclopropenone sensitization with weekly scalp DPC. The sample here was whole blood, taken in connection with sensitization to the hapten diphenylcyclopropenone (DPC). All receptors come from a woman aged 40 to 50 with alopecia areata. Some clones in this sample may be carry-over from other donors' samples.

The V call is TRBV5-1, the J call TRBJ2-1; D uncertain. Germline loops: CDR1 SGHRS, CDR2 YFSETQ. The CDR3 extends over 17 amino acids. Trimming took 0 bases from V and 0 from J, leaving 13 bases between them. As DNA, the CDR3 is TGCGCCAGCAGCTTGGCCGATTCAGTTTTCTCCTACAATGAGCAGTTCTTC. Translating it yields CASSLADSVFSYNEQFF.

This clonotype occurred many times. The gene calls are TRBV11-2 and TRBJ2-3, with 9 bases aligning to TRBD1. The germline gives CDR1 SGHAT, CDR2 FQNNGV. This CDR3 is 12 amino acids long. V lost 2 bases, J lost 14 bases, and 5 bases stayed unmatched. In nucleotides, the CDR3 is TGTGCCAGCAGCTTACCACAGGGGGCAGGGTATTTT. This gives the protein CASSLPQGAGYF.

This chain uses TRBV6-2 or TRBV6-3 with TRBJ2-1, with a possible D match to TRBD2 (6 bases). Germline loops: CDR1 MNHEY, CDR2 SVGEGT. The CDR3 spans 16 residues. Trimming shortened V by 0 bases and J by 3 bases, and 12 bases separated the two germline ends. As DNA, the CDR3 is TGTGCCAGCAGTTACTCGAGTAGCGGAGTCTACAATGAGCAGTTCTTC. It codes for CASSYSSSGVYNEQFF.

In its sample, this clonotype was seen a few times. The chain joins TRBV28 to TRBJ2-4; the D call may be TRBD1 or TRBD2 (5 bases each). From germline, CDR1 is MDHEN and CDR2 SYDVKM. V was pared by 5 bases and J by 0 bases, with 17 bases between. The CDR3 runs to 17 residues. The CDR3 protein is CASSLSQGVLAKNIQYF. In nucleotides, the CDR3 is TGTGCCAGCAGTCTTTCGCAGGGAGTCTTAGCCAAAAACATTCAGTACTTC.

This chain uses TRBV6-2 or TRBV6-3 with TRBJ2-7, with D possibly matching TRBD1 (5 bases). Germline-derived CDR1 and CDR2 are MNHEY and SVGEGT. The CDR3 is 16 amino acids. V was cut by 6 bases and J by 0 bases, with 18 bases left in between. CDR3 region: CASREWGRQHSYEQYF. In DNA form, the CDR3 reads TGTGCCAGCAGAGAGTGGGGCAGGCAACACTCCTACGAGCAGTACTTC.